The 20 T cell receptor beta chains in this list originate from one sample, sequenced in a study of T cell responses to AZD1222 COVID-19 vaccine. Produced via immunoSEQ multiplex PCR; TCRdb's table is partial and in-frame only. The sample records 95,000 to 150,000 clones, approximately 90% being singletons. The source was peripheral blood, collected on day 0 of AZD1222 vaccination. The receptors were gathered from an adult in good health.

V and J are TRBV13 and TRBJ2-7, with D tentatively TRBD1 (5 bases). Per germline, CDR1 PRHDT and CDR2 FYEKMQ (reference sequence). V was clipped by 3 bases and J by 6 bases, with 12 bases between them. This CDR3 has 13 residues. This CDR3 is CASSLLRVGEQYF. CDR3 coding DNA: TGTGCCAGCAGCTTGCTCAGGGTGGGCGAGCAGTACTTC.

The chain links TRBV5-6 to TRBJ2-7, with D maybe TRBD1 (5 bases). This CDR3 region has 15 residues. The V gene lost 1 base and the J gene lost 4 bases, with 15 bases spanning the gap. Germline loops: CDR1 SGHDT, CDR2 YYEEEE. The DNA for the CDR3 is TGTGCCAGCAGCTTGATTCGTAGGGGTCAATACGAGCAGTACTTC. Amino acids: CASSLIRRGQYEQYF.

V and J are TRBV29-1 and TRBJ2-7; 10 bases align to TRBD1. The CDR3 contains 14 residues. CDR1 is SQVTM, CDR2 ANQGSEA, per germline. The V gene end was trimmed by 5 bases and the J gene end by 0 bases; junction bases not matched to a gene: 4. This CDR3 reads CSVIGTGVSYEQYF. CDR3 DNA: TGCAGCGTTATTGGGACAGGGGTCTCCTACGAGCAGTACTTC.

The chain combines TRBV18 with TRBJ1-2; 8 nucleotides match TRBD1. The germline V gene has CDR1 KGHSH and CDR2 LQKENI. The CDR3 covers 16 residues. V shed 1 base, J shed 7 bases, and the junction held 11 bases outside the gene matches. The CDR3 DNA sequence: TGTGCCAGCTCACCACTTCCGACAGGGGTTTCGTTTGGCTACACCTTC. The encoded protein is CASSPLPTGVSFGYTF. Based on the CDR3 plus reference TRBV18 and TRBJ1-2, the full variable domain is NAGVMQNPRHLVRRRGQEARLRCSPMKGHSHVYWYRQLPEEGLKFMVYLQKENIIDESGMPKERFSAEFPKEGPSILRIQQVVRGDSAAYFCASSPLPTGVSFGYTFGSGTRLTVV.

As concerns this clone: The sample holds other DNA sequences that translate to the same CDR3. The V call is TRBV9, the J call TRBJ1-2; D gene unclear. V was trimmed by 3 bases and J by 0 bases, leaving 0 bases between them. Germline CDR1 SGDLS, CDR2 YYNGEE. The CDR3 sequence is 11 residues long. As DNA, the CDR3 is TGTGCCAGCAGCGCTAACTATGGCTACACCTTC. This translates into CASSANYGYTF.

The V and J genes are TRBV5-6 and TRBJ2-7; 9 nucleotides align to TRBD2. With V trimmed by 3 bases and J by 4 bases, 8 bases remained unmatched. Germline V gene sequence: CDR1 SGHDT, CDR2 YYEEEE. This CDR3 is built from 15 residues. CDR3 sequence reads: CASSSGGRAGYEQYF. In DNA, the CDR3 is TGTGCCAGCAGCTCCGGCGGGAGGGCCGGGTACGAGCAGTACTTC.

The sample holds one count of this clone. CDR3 in DNA: TGTGCCAGCAGTCCGGGGGGCCCCCAAGAGACCCAGTACTTC. Its translation: CASSPGGPQETQYF. The J gene is TRBJ2-5, the V gene TRBV2, with D perhaps matching TRBD2 (7 bases). In germline, CDR1 is SNHLY, CDR2 FYNNEI. V lost 5 bases, J lost 1 base, and 11 bases lay in between. This CDR3 has 14 amino acids.

For the CDR3, the DNA is TGTGCCAGTACCATAGCGGGGAGCTCCTACGAGCAGTACTTC. Translation: CASTIAGSSYEQYF. This chain connects TRBV19 to TRBJ2-7; 8 nucleotides line up with TRBD2. Germline V gives CDR1 LNHDA, CDR2 SQIVND (reference sequence). There are 14 residues in the CDR3. V trimming: 7 bases; J trimming: 0 bases; junction bases outside the gene matches: 5.

This chain links TRBV28 with TRBJ2-1; no definite D call. The CDR3 spans 15 residues. In germline, CDR1 is MDHEN, CDR2 SYDVKM. V lost 1 base and J lost 8, with 15 bases in between. CDR3 in amino acids: CASSLLSLSGHEQFF. DNA of the CDR3: TGTGCCAGCAGTTTATTAAGTCTGTCGGGCCATGAGCAGTTCTTC.

This rearrangement joins TRBV10-2 to TRBJ1-3; D remains ambiguous. V was cut by 5 bases and J by 0 bases, with 8 bases left in between. The CDR3 loop spans 14 amino acids. CDR1 is WSHSY and CDR2 is SAAADI in the germline V gene. The chain's CDR3 is CASSSTSSGNTIYF. CDR3 coding DNA: TGCGCCAGCAGTAGCACAAGCTCTGGAAACACCATATATTTT.

V gene TRBV19 combines with J gene TRBJ1-2; D is unresolved. The V gene's germline CDR1 is LNHDA and CDR2 SQIVND (reference sequence). The germline V and J ends were trimmed by 4 bases and 0 bases, with 18 bases remaining between them. There are 17 residues in the CDR3. The CDR3 DNA sequence: TGTGCCAGTAGTACCTTAGAAGGCCCCAGAGCTAACTATGGCTACACCTTC. As protein: CASSTLEGPRANYGYTF.

Only a few counts were recorded for this clone. The V and J genes are TRBV19 and TRBJ2-2; 7 bases map to TRBD1. The CDR3 spans 16 residues. V was pared by 7 bases and J by 3 bases, with 11 bases of the junction left unmatched. Germline V gene data show CDR1 as LNHDA and CDR2 as SQIVND (reference sequence). CDR3 sequence reads: CASMSDRELYTGELFF. Written as DNA, the CDR3 is TGTGCCAGTATGTCAGACAGGGAGCTATACACCGGGGAGCTGTTTTTT.

The genes are TRBV3-1 (or the pseudogene TRBV3-2) and TRBJ1-1; D may be TRBD1 (5 bases). Trimming removed 4 bases from V and 2 bases from J, with 8 bases in between. The length of the CDR3 is 13 residues. Germline V lookup: CDR1 LGHDT, CDR2 YNNKEL (reference sequence). The chain's CDR3 is CASSPTGNTEAFF. CDR3 nucleotides: TGTGCCAGCAGCCCCACAGGTAACACTGAAGCTTTCTTT.

The chain has TRBV7-2 and TRBJ1-1, with no clear D. Trimming cost V 3 bases and J 5 bases, with 16 bases left between them. Germline CDR1 and CDR2: SGHTA and FQGNSA. This CDR3 is 15 amino acids long. The CDR3 sequence is CASSFLGGVYTEAFF. CDR3 DNA: TGTGCCAGCAGCTTTTTGGGTGGTGTTTATACTGAAGCTTTCTTT.

The V call is TRBV2, the J call TRBJ2-1; 12 nucleotides align to TRBD2. V lost 5 bases, J lost 6 bases, and 5 bases stayed unmatched. Germline V gene data show CDR1 as SNHLY and CDR2 as FYNNEI. The CDR3 is 15 residues long. The CDR3 nucleotides are TGTGCCAGCAGTTCGACTAGCGGGAGAGCCAATGAGCAGTTCTTC. Translating gives CASSSTSGRANEQFF.

There are a few counts of this clone. This chain links TRBV3-1 (or the pseudogene TRBV3-2) with TRBJ2-1; 10 bases map to TRBD2. The CDR3 spans 17 residues. In germline, CDR1 is LGHDT, CDR2 YNNKEL (reference sequence). Trimming cost V 4 bases and J 7 bases; bases outside gene matches: 13. CDR3 loop: CASSPLRTSGLMNEQFF. The CDR3 DNA reads as TGTGCCAGCAGCCCTCTTCGGACTAGCGGACTTATGAATGAGCAGTTCTTC.

The CDR3 nucleotides read TGTGCCAGCAGTGCGGGACGCCTCACAGATACGCAGTATTTT. It yields the protein CASSAGRLTDTQYF. The rearrangement links TRBV28 to TRBJ2-3; weak D call: TRBD2 (6 bases). Germline lookup yields CDR1 MDHEN and CDR2 SYDVKM. Between the trimmed V and J ends, which lost 5 bases and 2 bases, there was a span of 11 bases. This CDR3 has 14 residues.

This clone was observed a single time. The gene calls are TRBV11-2 and TRBJ1-1; no reliable D call. The CDR3 sequence is 14 residues long. The V gene lost 2 bases and the J gene lost 0 bases, with 7 bases spanning the gap. Germline lookup yields CDR1 SGHAT and CDR2 FQNNGV. CDR3 coding DNA: TGTGCCAGCAGCTTAACCACGGTGAACACTGAAGCTTTCTTT. As protein: CASSLTTVNTEAFF.

The chain employs TRBV3-1 (or the pseudogene TRBV3-2) and TRBJ1-3; D is unclear. This CDR3 has 15 residues. V was trimmed by 0 bases and J by 2 bases, leaving 8 bases between them. Germline CDR1 LGHDT, CDR2 YNNKEL (reference sequence). CDR3 DNA: TGTGCCAGCAGCCAAGACGAGGGCGCTGGAAACACCATATATTTT. Translating it yields CASSQDEGAGNTIYF.

V and J are TRBV5-6 and TRBJ1-2, with D tentatively TRBD1 (5 bases). CDR1 SGHDT and CDR2 YYEEEE come from the germline V gene. The CDR3 is 14 residues long. Trimming removed 0 bases from V and 6 bases from J, with 12 bases in between. Here the CDR3 reads CASSLDRGPHGYTF. The CDR3 DNA is TGTGCCAGCAGCTTGGATCGGGGACCTCATGGCTACACCTTC. Variable domain in full (rest from reference TRBV5-6 and TRBJ1-2): DAGVTQSPTHLIKTRGQQVTLRCSPKSGHDTVSWYQQALGQGPQFIFQYYEEEERQRGNFPDRFSGHQFPNYSSELNVNALLLGDSALYLCASSLDRGPHGYTFGSGTRLTVV.